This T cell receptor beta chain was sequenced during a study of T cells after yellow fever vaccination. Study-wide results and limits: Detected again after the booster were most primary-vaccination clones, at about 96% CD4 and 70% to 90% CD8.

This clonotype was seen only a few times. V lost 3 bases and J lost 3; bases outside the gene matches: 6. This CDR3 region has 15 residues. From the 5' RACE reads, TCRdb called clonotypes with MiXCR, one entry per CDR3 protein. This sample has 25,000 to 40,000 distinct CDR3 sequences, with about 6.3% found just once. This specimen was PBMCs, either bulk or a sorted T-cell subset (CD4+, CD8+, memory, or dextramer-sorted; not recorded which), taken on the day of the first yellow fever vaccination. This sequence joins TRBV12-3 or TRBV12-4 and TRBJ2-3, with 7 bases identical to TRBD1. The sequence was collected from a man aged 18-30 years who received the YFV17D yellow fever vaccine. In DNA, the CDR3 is TGTGCCAGCAGTTTCGATGGCAGGGGGACAGATACGCAGTATTTT. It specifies CASSFDGRGTDTQYF.